This TCR beta chain was profiled in a study of T cells expressing NK-cell markers. Whole-study context: It was from sorted CD3+CD56+NKG2C+, CD3+CD56+NKG2C- and CD3+CD56-NKG2C+ T cells that TCR beta repertoires came. Study-wide results and limits: The CD3+CD56-NKG2C+ fraction of four donors was likewise dominated by these clonotypes. In roughly six donors, dominant NKG2C+ clonotypes were roughly 1.0-7.5% of CD8+ T cells.

Germline CDR1 MNHNS, CDR2 SASEGT. This CDR3 comprises 14 residues. Concerning this clonotype: Its antigen remains unknown.

As the method of synthesis, 5'RACE template switching with UMIs yielded TCR beta cDNA. TCRdb reprocessed the 5' RACE reads, with one entry per CDR3 protein and no DNA. The repertoire table contains 440,000 or so distinct CDR3 sequences. This clonotype originated in a woman aged 18 to 75 in good health. The chain recombines TRBV6-1 with TRBJ1-2; TCRdb reports TRBD1, a call that lacks DNA to check it against. Sequencing input: blood T cells: a sorted CD56 or NKG2C T cell subset, CD4+ or CD8+ T cells, or bulk PBMC T cells (not recorded which). CDR3 sequence: CASRGPTGGQGYTF.